The T cell receptor beta chain under discussion was sequenced for a study of vaccination effects on CD4 cells after COVID-19 (dated 2022 in TCRdb). General notes on the study: Participants received two doses of either the BNT162b2 or the mRNA-1273 mRNA SARS-CoV-2 vaccine. Pre-vaccine samples were drawn from two convalescent patients 16 days and one week before the first dose, at 142 and 148 days after COVID-19 diagnosis. The study compared SARS-CoV-2 spike-specific CD4+ TCR repertoires before and after mRNA vaccination in COVID-19 convalescent patients and infection-naive vaccine recipients. A total of roughly 9 COVID-19 convalescent patients and several SARS-CoV-2-naive healthy vaccine recipients were included in the full study. The Oncomine TCR Beta short-read assay on an Illumina iSeq 100 was used to sequence cultures from other donors in the study. Overall results and qualifications from the work: Marked clonal contraction was observed in both infection-induced and vaccine-induced clones at late post-vaccination timepoints, consistent with waning T cell responses. In convalescent patients, the post-vaccine spike-reactive repertoire consisted mainly of new vaccine-induced clones, largely distinct from infection-induced clones. The study was limited by a small number of convalescent patients and lacked early post-infection timepoints.

Based on the germline V gene, the CDR1 and CDR2 sequences are SNHLY and FYNNEI. The germline V end is reduced by 3 bases and the J end by 4 bases; junction bases left unmatched: 1. The CDR3, from cysteine to phenylalanine, totals 14 residues. The kept DNA is CDR3 alone, 42 bases in frame from the first base. The ViraFEST assay stimulated PBMC with viral peptide pools and then used TCR sequencing to identify antigen-specific CD4+ T cell clonotypes by expansion. After about 9 days of culture, CD4+ T cells were isolated with the EasySep CD4+ T cell isolation kit. PCR-confirmed SARS-CoV-2 infection had occurred in convalescent patients between March and December 2020, before the Alpha, Beta and Delta variants emerged in the United States. Under 2.5 million PBMC per well were cultured with about 9.6 ug/ml peptides in IMDM containing approximately 4.7% human AB serum, roughly 10 IU/ml IL-2 and gentamicin. On days 3 and 7, half of the culture medium was replaced with fresh IL-2-containing medium. Unless noted otherwise, every peptide stimulation condition was grown in triplicate wells. PBMC were separated from whole blood using Ficoll-Paque Plus gradient centrifugation and were then either cryopreserved at -140C or used fresh. The QIAamp micro DNA kit was used to extract genomic DNA from the cultured CD4+ T cells.

The library was prepared using the immunoSEQ multiplex PCR assay. DNA from the cultured, isolated CD4+ T cells was subjected to TCR beta CDR3 sequencing. In the source study's methods: The analysis removed non-productive TCR sequences, trimmed reads to the CDR3 region, and retained only CDR3s that were 7 or more amino acids long. Antigen-specific clonotypes were identified using the MANAFEST web app by comparison of expansion in peptide wells against reference cultures. To count as positive, a clone had to show expansion at FDR<0.05 compared with the reference and with all other wells, an odds ratio above 5, and a frequency above 0.1% in two replicate wells. Cross-reactive clonotypes were defined as significantly expanded in SARS-CoV-2 spike wells and in at least one common cold coronavirus spike condition. Using the stringdist R package, CDR3 similarity was measured by Levenshtein distance, and unrooted trees were constructed with ape in R 3.6.1. The immuneACCESS repertoire file appears here via TCRdb, limited to in-frame rearrangements. These files lack a portion of the clones; in checked studies, under half of the deficit traces to unresolved V genes, and the cause of the others is not known. V and J calls and clone size are those listed in that table; D and trimming were worked out from the DNA. Counted in this sample were 20,000 to 25,000 clones; around 75% of them appeared once. The leading ten clones occupy around 40% of the sample.

As for this clone: What this receptor recognizes is not known. Qualities for individual bases were not recorded, and no much larger clone is one base off.

This receptor chain uses TRBV2 and TRBJ2-2; the junction holds 8 bases that match TRBD2. The specimen was CD4+ T cells from PBMCs cultured with a peptide pool, collected before COVID-19 vaccination. The receptor's source is a human donor who had a prior SARS-CoV-2 infection. The CDR3 region has the sequence CASSDGRGTGELFF. The bases read TGTGCCAGCAGTGACGGGAGGGGCACCGGGGAGCTGTTTTTT.